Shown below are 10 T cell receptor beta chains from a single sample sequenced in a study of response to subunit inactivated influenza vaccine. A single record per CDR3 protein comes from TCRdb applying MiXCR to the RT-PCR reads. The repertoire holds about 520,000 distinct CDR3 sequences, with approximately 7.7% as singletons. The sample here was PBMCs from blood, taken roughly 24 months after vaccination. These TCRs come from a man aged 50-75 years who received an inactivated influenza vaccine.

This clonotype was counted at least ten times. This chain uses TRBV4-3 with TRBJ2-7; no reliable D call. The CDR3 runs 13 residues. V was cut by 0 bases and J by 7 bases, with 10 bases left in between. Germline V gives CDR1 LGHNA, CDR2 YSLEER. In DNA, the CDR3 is TGCGCCAGCAGCCAAGATCTGTCCAGTGAGCAGTACTTC. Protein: CASSQDLSSEQYF.

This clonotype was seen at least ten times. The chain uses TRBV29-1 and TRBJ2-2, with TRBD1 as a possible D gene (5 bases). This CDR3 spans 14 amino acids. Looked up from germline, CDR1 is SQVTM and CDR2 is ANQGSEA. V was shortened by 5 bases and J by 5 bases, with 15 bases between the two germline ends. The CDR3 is CSVSVTDQTGELFF. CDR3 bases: TGCAGCGTTTCAGTGACAGATCAGACCGGGGAGCTGTTTTTT.

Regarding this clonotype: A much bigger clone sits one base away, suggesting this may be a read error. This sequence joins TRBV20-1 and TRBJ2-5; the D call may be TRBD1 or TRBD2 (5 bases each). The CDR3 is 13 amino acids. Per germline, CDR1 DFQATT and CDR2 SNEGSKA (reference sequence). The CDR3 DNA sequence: TGCAGCCACGAGAGGGGTGGGCAAGAGACCCAGTACTTC. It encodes CSHERGGQETQYF.

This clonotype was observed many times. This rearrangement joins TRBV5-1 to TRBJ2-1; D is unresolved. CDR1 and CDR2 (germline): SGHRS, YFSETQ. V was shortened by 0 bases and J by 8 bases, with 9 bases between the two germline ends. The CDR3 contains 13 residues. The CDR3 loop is CASSLVVNDEQFF. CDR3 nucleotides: TGCGCCAGCAGCTTGGTCGTGAACGATGAGCAGTTCTTC.

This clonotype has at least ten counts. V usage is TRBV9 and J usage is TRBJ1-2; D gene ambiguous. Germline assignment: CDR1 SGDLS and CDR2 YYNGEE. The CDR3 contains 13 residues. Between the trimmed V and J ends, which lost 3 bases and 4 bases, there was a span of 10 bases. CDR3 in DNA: TGTGCCAGCAGCGCTAACGGGATCTATGGCTACACCTTC. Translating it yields CASSANGIYGYTF.

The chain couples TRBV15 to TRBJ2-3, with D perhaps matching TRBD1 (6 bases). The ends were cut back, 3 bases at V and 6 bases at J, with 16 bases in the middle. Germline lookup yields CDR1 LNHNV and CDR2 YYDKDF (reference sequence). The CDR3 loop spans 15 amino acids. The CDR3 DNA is TGTGCCACCAGCAGGGGATCCAGGGGAAGTGATACGCAGTATTTT. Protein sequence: CATSRGSRGSDTQYF.

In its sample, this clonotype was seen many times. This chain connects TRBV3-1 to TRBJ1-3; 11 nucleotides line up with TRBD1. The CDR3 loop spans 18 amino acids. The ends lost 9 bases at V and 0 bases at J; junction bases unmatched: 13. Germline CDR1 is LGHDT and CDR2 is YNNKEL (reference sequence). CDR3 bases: TGTGCCAGTTCTTCCGGGACAGGGGGTGCTTTCTCTGGAAACACCATATATTTT. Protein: CASSSGTGGAFSGNTIYF.

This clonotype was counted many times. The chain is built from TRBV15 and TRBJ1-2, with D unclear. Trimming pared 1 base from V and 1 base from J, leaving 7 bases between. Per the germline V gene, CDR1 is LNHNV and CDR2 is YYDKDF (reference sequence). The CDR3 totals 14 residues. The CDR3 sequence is CATSRGGFNYGYTF. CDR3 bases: TGTGCCACCAGCAGAGGCGGCTTTAACTATGGCTACACCTTC.

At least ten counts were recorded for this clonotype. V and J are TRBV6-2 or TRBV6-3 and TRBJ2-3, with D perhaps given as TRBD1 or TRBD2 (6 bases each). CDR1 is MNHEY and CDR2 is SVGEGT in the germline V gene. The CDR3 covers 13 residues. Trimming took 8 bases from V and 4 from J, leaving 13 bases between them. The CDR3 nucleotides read TGTGCCAGCGGAAGCCGGGGGCCAGATACGCAGTATTTT. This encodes CASGSRGPDTQYF.

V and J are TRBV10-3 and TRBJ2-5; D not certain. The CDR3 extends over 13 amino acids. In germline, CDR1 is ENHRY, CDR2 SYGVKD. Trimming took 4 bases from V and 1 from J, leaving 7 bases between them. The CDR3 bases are TGTGCCATCAGTGTAGGCGCCCAAGAGACCCAGTACTTC. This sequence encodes CAISVGAQETQYF.